This is a list of T cell receptor beta chains from one sample in a study of neoadjuvant anti-PD-1 for oral cavity cancer. The table came from immunoSEQ multiplex PCR; TCRdb's copy has only in-frame clones and leaves some out. Of 14,000 to 15,000 clones listed, roughly 35% are singletons. The sequencing used tumor tissue, collected after nivolumab (anti-PD-1) treatment. These receptors were obtained from a person aged 35-79 years with oral cavity squamous cell carcinoma. Both conserved end residues are part of each CDR3. Each record gives: D gene, clone size, V gene, J gene, CDR3 protein, CDR3 DNA. D genes are given only for firm matches. Clone size is shown for a subset of rows, as once, few, many or a class of expanded clone.

d_call: .; clone_size: .; v_call: TRBV4-3; j_call: TRBJ2-3; cdr3_aa: CASSPTLGDTQYF; cdr3_nt: TGCGCCAGCAGTCCGACTTTGGGGGATACGCAGTATTTT
d_call: .; clone_size: .; v_call: TRBV19; j_call: TRBJ1-1; cdr3_aa: CASSTPGHGPNTEAFF; cdr3_nt: TGTGCCAGTAGTACCCCGGGACATGGTCCGAACACTGAAGCTTTCTTT
d_call: .; clone_size: .; v_call: TRBV9; j_call: TRBJ1-3; cdr3_aa: CASSVRPDSGNTIYF; cdr3_nt: TGTGCCAGCAGCGTACGACCCGACTCTGGAAACACCATATATTTT
d_call: .; clone_size: .; v_call: TRBV10-3; j_call: TRBJ2-2; cdr3_aa: CAISPLRGTGELFF; cdr3_nt: TGTGCCATCAGCCCACTCCGAGGGACCGGGGAGCTGTTTTTT
d_call: .; clone_size: .; v_call: TRBV21-1; j_call: TRBJ2-1; cdr3_aa: CASSIAPGDVYNEQFF; cdr3_nt: TGTGCCAGCAGCATTGCGCCGGGAGATGTCTACAATGAGCAGTTCTTC
d_call: .; clone_size: few; v_call: TRBV2; j_call: TRBJ2-5; cdr3_aa: CAGGTAETQYF; cdr3_nt: TGTGCCGGGGGGACAGCGGAGACCCAGTACTTC
d_call: .; clone_size: few; v_call: TRBV5-4; j_call: TRBJ2-1; cdr3_aa: CASNFRGTYNEQFF; cdr3_nt: TGTGCCAGCAACTTCCGGGGGACCTACAATGAGCAGTTCTTC
d_call: .; clone_size: .; v_call: TRBV9; j_call: TRBJ1-1; cdr3_aa: CASSGEGLNTEAFF; cdr3_nt: TGTGCCAGCAGCGGGGAGGGGTTGAACACTGAAGCTTTCTTT
d_call: .; clone_size: once; v_call: TRBV7-2; j_call: TRBJ2-1; cdr3_aa: CASSLEGLNSYNEQFF; cdr3_nt: TGTGCCAGCAGCTTAGAGGGACTGAACTCCTACAATGAGCAGTTCTTC
d_call: .; clone_size: .; v_call: TRBV7-9; j_call: TRBJ1-1; cdr3_aa: CASSLGGRTDTEAFF; cdr3_nt: TGTGCCAGCAGCTTAGGGGGGAGGACCGACACTGAAGCTTTCTTT
d_call: .; clone_size: .; v_call: TRBV5-6; j_call: TRBJ1-1; cdr3_aa: CASSRPGRNTEAFF; cdr3_nt: TGTGCCAGCAGTCGACCCGGTCGGAACACTGAAGCTTTCTTT
d_call: TRBD1; clone_size: .; v_call: TRBV4-1; j_call: TRBJ1-2; cdr3_aa: CASSQEGQANYGYTF; cdr3_nt: TGCGCCAGCAGCCAAGAGGGACAGGCCAACTATGGCTACACCTTC
d_call: .; clone_size: few; v_call: TRBV9; j_call: TRBJ1-2; cdr3_aa: CASSVGQNYGYTF; cdr3_nt: TGTGCCAGCAGCGTAGGACAGAACTATGGCTACACCTTC
d_call: TRBD1; clone_size: .; v_call: TRBV4-3; j_call: TRBJ1-1; cdr3_aa: CASSPRTGRGTEAFF; cdr3_nt: TGCGCCAGCAGCCCCCGGACAGGGAGGGGCACTGAAGCTTTCTTT
d_call: .; clone_size: few; v_call: TRBV7-2; j_call: TRBJ2-2; cdr3_aa: CASSLAAGLNPGELFF; cdr3_nt: TGTGCCAGCAGCTTAGCGGCAGGGCTTAATCCCGGGGAGCTGTTTTTT